The 2 T cell receptor beta chains reported below all come from one sample, sequenced in a study of blood T cell repertoires in COVID-19. Sequenced by immunoSEQ multiplex PCR; TCRdb stores in-frame clones only, minus some. The table includes some 14,000 clones, 85% to 90% detected once. Specimen: peripheral blood. The receptors come from a woman between 65 and 79 years old in a cohort sampled during active or convalescent COVID-19.

The genes are TRBV27 and TRBJ1-4; possible D gene TRBD1, 5 bases. Germline-derived CDR1 and CDR2 are MNHEY and SMNVEV (reference sequence). The CDR3 sequence is 16 residues long. Between the trimmed V and J ends, which lost 7 bases and 0 bases, there was a span of 15 bases. CDR3 region: CASKKEGLSTNEKLFF. The CDR3 DNA follows: TGTGCCAGCAAAAAGGAGGGGCTATCAACTAATGAAAAACTGTTTTTT.

This sequence joins TRBV7-9 and TRBJ2-1; 9 positions agree with TRBD2. V gave up 0 bases and J gave up 3 bases; unmatched junction bases: 3. This CDR3 has 16 amino acids. The germline V gene encodes CDR1 SEHNR and CDR2 FQNEAQ (reference sequence). The CDR3 DNA reads TGTGCCAGCAGCTTAGCGGCTAGCGGGGACTACAATGAGCAGTTCTTC. This gives the protein CASSLAASGDYNEQFF.